A single sample gave rise to the 30 T cell receptor beta chains below, sequenced in a study of beta chain features in type 1 diabetes (dated by TCRdb to the late 2010s). The library was built by means of the immunoSEQ multiplex PCR assay. All of the isolated RNA was reverse transcribed with the High Capacity cDNA Reverse Transcription Kit, so expressed TCRB transcripts were sequenced. The immuneACCESS repertoire file appears here via TCRdb, limited to in-frame rearrangements. These files lack a portion of the clones; in checked studies, under half of the deficit traces to unresolved V genes, and the cause of the others is not known. The sample yields 390,000 or so clones; over 11% were counted once. The ten largest make up about 0.034% of the sample. The sequenced material came from naive CD4+ T cells from blood. Per the publication, the cell subset or site label means: true naive CD4+ T cells. These receptors originate from a man aged 25 to 40 in good health.

The rearrangement joins TRBV20-1 to TRBJ2-7, with no clear D. Deletions cut 6 bases from V and 6 bases from J, with 12 bases between. This CDR3 is 11 amino acids long. The germline gives CDR1 DFQATT, CDR2 SNEGSKA (reference sequence). CDR3 nucleotide sequence: TGCAGTGCGGACGGCGGCGGCGAGCAGTACGTC. Its translation is CSADGGGEQYV.

The rearrangement joins TRBV7-6 to TRBJ2-3; 8 bases are shared with TRBD2. This CDR3 comprises 16 residues. With 1 base clipped from V and 2 bases from J, the junction kept 5 bases outside the gene matches. Germline loops: CDR1 SGHVS, CDR2 FNYEAQ. CDR3 residues: CASSLEPSGYTDTQYF. The DNA for the CDR3 is TGTGCCAGCAGCTTAGAGCCTAGCGGGTACACAGATACGCAGTATTTT.

Only a few counts were recorded for this clone. The genes are TRBV7-2 and TRBJ2-4; the match to TRBD1 covers 8 bases. V lost 4 bases, J lost 4 bases, and 3 bases stayed unmatched. CDR1 is SGHTA and CDR2 is FQGNSA in the germline V gene. The CDR3 is 14 residues long. CDR3 loop: CASSSYRGKNIQYF. CDR3 nucleotide sequence: TGTGCCAGCAGCTCTTACAGGGGGAAAAACATTCAGTACTTC.

J is TRBJ2-7 and V is TRBV7-8; 8 positions match TRBD2. The V gene's germline CDR1 is SGHVS and CDR2 FQNEAQ. This CDR3 region has 20 residues. V shed 5 bases, J shed 0 bases, and the junction held 21 bases outside the gene matches. The CDR3 loop reads CASSRTDSGASLRSSYEQYF. The CDR3 DNA reads as TGTGCCAGCAGCCGGACAGATAGCGGGGCATCTTTGAGAAGCTCCTACGAGCAGTACTTC.

The chain has TRBV5-8 and TRBJ2-3, with D uncertain. The CDR3 has 12 residues. V gave up 4 bases and J gave up 12 bases, with 15 bases separating them. CDR1 SGHTS and CDR2 YDEGEE come from the germline V gene. The DNA for the CDR3 is TGTGCCAGCAGCCTCATAGCTCTAGGCCAGTATTTT. Amino acids: CASSLIALGQYF.

A few counts support this clone. This chain connects TRBV10-3 to TRBJ2-7; the D is unclear. Trimming removed 3 bases at V and 4 bases at J, with 10 bases between. Germline-derived CDR1 and CDR2 are ENHRY and SYGVKD. This CDR3 is built from 13 residues. The CDR3 protein is CAISESKNYEQYF. For the CDR3, the DNA is TGTGCCATCAGTGAATCCAAAAATTACGAGCAGTACTTC.

The V gene is TRBV15, the J gene TRBJ2-3, with no clear D. Germline CDR1 reads LNHNV; CDR2 reads YYDKDF (reference sequence). The V and J ends lost 5 bases and 2 bases respectively, with 8 bases between them. This CDR3 has 13 residues. The CDR3 spells CATSGRNTDTQYF. Here the CDR3 DNA reads TGTGCCACCAGCGGCAGGAACACAGATACGCAGTATTTT.

This clone came up a few times. This chain links TRBV27 with TRBJ2-1; no clear D. Germline assignment: CDR1 MNHEY and CDR2 SMNVEV (reference sequence). The ends were cut back, 4 bases at V and 4 bases at J, with 17 bases in the middle. The CDR3 totals 16 residues. The CDR3 loop reads CASSSKGAPLYNEQFF. CDR3 DNA sequence: TGTGCCAGCAGTTCCAAGGGTGCCCCTCTTTACAATGAGCAGTTCTTC.

The genes are TRBV9 and TRBJ2-1; weak D call: TRBD1 (6 bases). The CDR3 covers 16 residues. V gave up 4 bases and J gave up 3 bases, with 17 bases separating them. Germline CDR1 SGDLS, CDR2 YYNGEE. CDR3 bases: TGTGCCAGCAGCACCCGTCGGACAGAAGACTACAATGAGCAGTTCTTC. It translates to CASSTRRTEDYNEQFF.

This clone was counted between two and nine times. The sample contains more than one DNA sequence encoding this CDR3. The chain links TRBV18 to TRBJ2-5; no reliable D call. The CDR3 extends over 12 amino acids. V gave up 1 base and J gave up 5 bases, with 5 bases separating them. Per germline, CDR1 KGHSH and CDR2 LQKENI. CDR3 residues: CASSPRLETQYF. The CDR3 DNA is TGTGCCAGCTCACCACGTTTGGAGACCCAGTACTTC.

The V and J genes are TRBV7-2 and TRBJ2-3; D unclear. Germline values: CDR1 SGHTA, CDR2 FQGNSA. The CDR3 totals 15 residues. V lost 2 bases and J lost 0, with 9 bases in between. CDR3 nucleotide sequence: TGTGCCAGCAGCTTACGCGGCCTTAGCACAGATACGCAGTATTTT. This codes for CASSLRGLSTDTQYF. The full variable domain, rest sourced from reference TRBV7-2 and TRBJ2-3, is GAGVSQSPSNKVTEKGKDVELRCDPISGHTALYWYRQSLGQGLEFLIYFQGNSAPDKSGLPSDRFSAERTGGSVSTLTIQRTQQEDSAVYLCASSLRGLSTDTQYFGPGTRLTVL.

The chain carries TRBV4-1 and TRBJ2-5; 12 bases are shared with TRBD1. The CDR3 is 16 amino acids. Germline V CDR1 and CDR2: MGHRA, YSYEKL. J gave up 5 bases and V 1 base, and 5 bases lay outside the gene matches. The CDR3 nucleotides are TGCGCCAGCAGCCAAGGAGGGACAGGGGGCGCCGAGACCCAGTACTTC. Translated, it gives CASSQGGTGGAETQYF.

This sequence joins TRBV5-1 and TRBJ2-7; 7 bases map to TRBD1. Germline V gene data show CDR1 as SGHRS and CDR2 as YFSETQ. V shed 4 bases and J 5 bases; nucleotides not matched to a gene: 18. The CDR3 consists of 17 residues. In DNA, the CDR3 is TGCGCCAGCAGCATAGGGACGGACAGGCGTTTAATGAACGAGCAGTACTTC. It codes for CASSIGTDRRLMNEQYF.

Here the CDR3 reads CASSVQGRRGYTF. The CDR3 nucleotides read TGTGCCAGCAGTGTACAGGGGAGGAGAGGCTACACCTTC. This chain links TRBV2 with TRBJ1-2; 7 nucleotides align to TRBD1. Germline CDR1 is SNHLY and CDR2 is FYNNEI. The junction had 7 bases not matched to a gene; V was cut back by 4 bases and J by 8 bases. This CDR3 comprises 13 residues.

The rearrangement links TRBV19 to TRBJ2-3, with D unresolved. This CDR3 region has 12 residues. Germline V CDR1 and CDR2: LNHDA, SQIVND (reference sequence). Trimming removed 9 bases from V and 4 bases from J, with 11 bases in between. CDR3 nucleotides: TGTGCCAGCGGCATTGGGGCAGATACGCAGTATTTT. This encodes CASGIGADTQYF.

This clone has more than one count but fewer than ten. The chain has TRBV30 and TRBJ1-2; D call uncertain. Germline CDR1 is GTSNPN and CDR2 is SVGIG (reference sequence). The V end lost 0 bases, the J end lost 4 bases, and 9 bases lay between the germline ends. The CDR3 is made up of 13 amino acids. CDR3 sequence: CAWSVAGGYGYTF. The CDR3 DNA follows: TGTGCCTGGAGTGTAGCGGGAGGCTATGGCTACACCTTC.

The chain employs TRBV7-3 and TRBJ2-3; TRBD2 is a possible D gene (5 bases). Germline loops: CDR1 SGHTA, CDR2 FQGTGA. This CDR3 spans 14 amino acids. Trimming took 3 bases from V and 1 from J, leaving 8 bases between them. The DNA of the CDR3 is TGTGCCAGCAGCTTCGAGGGCGGCACAGATACGCAGTATTTT. Amino acid sequence: CASSFEGGTDTQYF.

The chain recombines TRBV30 with TRBJ1-1; unclear D gene. Germline V gives CDR1 GTSNPN, CDR2 SVGIG (reference sequence). With 3 bases removed from V and 0 bases from J, the gap between germline ends came to 20 bases. The CDR3 contains 17 residues. For the CDR3, the DNA is TGTGCCTGGAGCTCCCTCAGCCTCCAGGCTCTGAACACTGAAGCTTTCTTT. Translated, it gives CAWSSLSLQALNTEAFF.

The chain combines TRBV9 with TRBJ2-1; 13 bases match TRBD2. V was pared by 0 bases and J by 9 bases, with 6 bases of the junction left unmatched. Germline assignment: CDR1 SGDLS and CDR2 YYNGEE. The CDR3 runs 16 residues. CDR3 loop: CASSVVAGLAGAEQFF. The CDR3 DNA reads TGTGCCAGCAGCGTAGTTGCCGGACTAGCGGGAGCTGAGCAGTTCTTC. Complete variable domain (other parts from reference TRBV9 and TRBJ2-1): DSGVTQTPKHLITATGQRVTLRCSPRSGDLSVYWYQQSLDQGLQFLIQYYNGEERAKGNILERFSAQQFPDLHSELNLSSLELGDSALYFCASSVVAGLAGAEQFFGPGTRLTVL.

This clone was seen more than once but under ten times. V and J are TRBV6-4 and TRBJ2-3; 12 bases align to TRBD2. The CDR3 extends over 15 amino acids. Trimming at V came to 6 bases and at J to 1 base, leaving 2 bases not matched to a gene. Germline loops: CDR1 MRHNA, CDR2 SNTAGT. The CDR3 coding sequence is TGTGCCAGCAGAAGGACTAGCGGGGGCACAGATACGCAGTATTTT. Translated: CASRRTSGGTDTQYF.

The chain couples TRBV29-1 to TRBJ2-3; 12 nucleotides align to TRBD2. V lost 6 bases to trimming and J lost 0 bases; unmatched junction nucleotides: 4. The CDR3 is made up of 15 amino acids. The V gene's germline CDR1 is SQVTM and CDR2 ANQGSEA. This chain's CDR3 is CSVVTSGSSTDTQYF. In DNA form, the CDR3 reads TGCAGCGTGGTGACTAGCGGGAGTAGCACAGATACGCAGTATTTT.

The gene calls are TRBV7-9 and TRBJ2-7, with 7 bases fitting TRBD1. V shed 4 bases, J shed 3 bases, and the junction held 12 bases outside the gene matches. CDR1 SEHNR and CDR2 FQNEAQ come from the germline V gene (reference sequence). The CDR3 loop spans 16 amino acids. This CDR3 reads CASSSLTGTEYYEQYF. CDR3 nucleotide sequence: TGTGCCAGCAGCTCGCTTACCGGGACAGAGTACTACGAGCAGTACTTC.

This chain uses TRBV4-3 with TRBJ2-5, with a tentative D call TRBD1 (5 bases). In germline, CDR1 is LGHNA, CDR2 YSLEER. The CDR3 covers 15 residues. The V gene lost 0 bases and the J gene lost 7 bases, with 15 bases spanning the gap. The CDR3 spells CASSQERHGAGTQYF. In DNA form, the CDR3 reads TGCGCCAGCAGCCAAGAGAGACATGGGGCCGGGACCCAGTACTTC.

This clone came up a few times. The rearrangement links TRBV5-6 to TRBJ2-5, with D tentatively TRBD1 or TRBD2 (5 bases each). The length of the CDR3 is 16 residues. Germline values: CDR1 SGHDT, CDR2 YYEEEE. Trimming stripped 1 base from V and 3 bases from J, with 16 bases between. CDR3 residues: CASSLWDPISEETQYF. In nucleotides, the CDR3 is TGTGCCAGCAGCTTGTGGGACCCAATATCGGAAGAGACCCAGTACTTC.

The chain recombines TRBV5-6 with TRBJ1-1; D is unresolved. The V end lost 1 base, the J end lost 5 bases, and 18 bases lay between the germline ends. The CDR3 spans 16 residues. Germline V gives CDR1 SGHDT, CDR2 YYEEEE. CDR3 in amino acids: CASSLSIGVHWTEAFF. DNA for the CDR3: TGTGCCAGCAGCTTGAGTATAGGCGTCCATTGGACTGAAGCTTTCTTT.

The rearrangement uses TRBV30 and TRBJ1-3; no definite D call. The CDR3 loop spans 13 amino acids. V was shortened by 5 bases and J by 0 bases, with 8 bases between the two germline ends. Germline lookup yields CDR1 GTSNPN and CDR2 SVGIG (reference sequence). CDR3 loop: CAWDTHSGNTIYF. The CDR3 DNA is TGTGCCTGGGATACCCACTCTGGAAACACCATATATTTT.

This clone was observed a handful of times. This chain uses TRBV4-3 with TRBJ2-3; unclear D gene. The CDR3 contains 15 residues. Germline V lookup: CDR1 LGHNA, CDR2 YSLEER. V was trimmed by 8 bases and J by 1 base, leaving 16 bases between them. The CDR3 loop is CASARRGLRTDTQYF. The CDR3 DNA follows: TGCGCCAGCGCCCGGAGAGGCCTCCGCACAGATACGCAGTATTTT.

This clone was observed a handful of times. The chain carries TRBV10-3 and TRBJ2-1, with 14 bases that match TRBD2. CDR3 length: 19 amino acids. V shed 2 bases and J 0 bases; nucleotides not matched to a gene: 6. Per germline, CDR1 ENHRY and CDR2 SYGVKD. CDR3 residues: CAISEGLAGGVNSYNEQFF. The CDR3, as DNA: TGTGCCATCAGTGAGGGACTAGCGGGAGGCGTTAACTCCTACAATGAGCAGTTCTTC.

A word on this clone: An end of the junction differs from the germline gene, which may be a read error. The rearrangement links TRBV7-2 to TRBJ2-5, with D uncertain. Germline-derived CDR1 and CDR2 are SGHTA and FQGNSA. There are 13 residues in the CDR3. The CDR3: CASSPLHQGTQYF. CDR3 DNA sequence: TGTGCCAGCAGCCCTCTACACCAAGGGACCCAGTACTTC.

This clone has only a few counts. The chain is built from TRBV9 and TRBJ2-3; D perhaps matches TRBD1 (5 bases). Per the germline V gene, CDR1 is SGDLS and CDR2 is YYNGEE. The CDR3 contains 14 residues. Trimming stripped 0 bases from V and 2 bases from J, with 7 bases between. The CDR3, as DNA: TGTGCCAGCAGCGTAGTAGGGGACACAGATACGCAGTATTTT. This gives the protein CASSVVGDTDTQYF.